Following are 30 T cell receptor beta chains from one sample sequenced in a study of blood T cell repertoires in COVID-19. Profiled with immunoSEQ multiplex PCR; TCRdb holds only in-frame clones, not every one. This table has roughly 280,000 clones, about 85% appearing once. The sample was peripheral blood. The receptors stem from a woman aged 50 to 65 who had recovered from COVID-19.

Only one count was recorded for this clone. This chain uses TRBV5-1 with TRBJ2-3; a weak D match, TRBD2 (7 bases). V lost 5 bases, J lost 4 bases, and 20 bases lay in between. The CDR3 contains 16 residues. CDR1 and CDR2 (germline): SGHRS, YFSETQ. The CDR3, as DNA: TGCGCCAGCAGACCCGTTAGGGGGGGGCCGGCAGATACGCAGTATTTT. Translation gives CASRPVRGGPADTQYF.

This clone was found once. The rearrangement links TRBV6-2 or TRBV6-3 to TRBJ2-1, with 14 positions matching TRBD2. The CDR3 extends over 18 amino acids. From germline, CDR1 is MNHEY and CDR2 SVGEGT. After removal of 2 bases from V and 1 base from J, the junction contained 4 bases not matched to a gene. The CDR3 bases are TGTGCCAGCAGTTACCGACTAGCGGGGGGGCCTTCCTACAATGAGCAGTTCTTC. Its translation: CASSYRLAGGPSYNEQFF.

The chain couples TRBV2 to TRBJ1-1; TRBD1 matches 10 bases. CDR3 size: 14 residues. Germline CDR1 SNHLY, CDR2 FYNNEI. Trimming at V came to 4 bases and at J to 2 bases, leaving 1 base not matched to a gene. The CDR3 DNA reads as TGTGCCAGCAGTGTGACAGGGGGCAACACTGAAGCTTTCTTT. Translating gives CASSVTGGNTEAFF.

This chain uses TRBV30 with TRBJ2-7; tentative D call: TRBD1 (6 bases). Germline CDR1 reads GTSNPN; CDR2 reads SVGIG (reference sequence). Trimming shortened V by 3 bases and J by 1 base, and 16 bases separated the two germline ends. This CDR3 is 15 amino acids long. The CDR3 nucleotides are TGTGCCTGGAGCCCGTTCGACAGGAGATCCTACGAGCAGTACTTC. Its protein product is CAWSPFDRRSYEQYF.

The chain combines TRBV6-5 with TRBJ2-2; a weak D match, TRBD1 (6 bases). Per germline, CDR1 MNHEY and CDR2 SVGAGI. This CDR3 contains 15 residues. Trimming removed 6 bases at V and 6 bases at J, with 17 bases between. The DNA for the CDR3 is TGTGCCAGCAGGGCCCAACAGGGATTCGCCGGGGAGCTGTTTTTT. This codes for CASRAQQGFAGELFF.

This sequence joins TRBV12-5 and TRBJ1-5; 9 nucleotides match TRBD1. CDR3 length equals 19 residues. The ends lost 7 bases at V and 0 bases at J; junction bases unmatched: 16. In germline, CDR1 is LGHNT, CDR2 FRNRAP. CDR3 DNA: TGTGCTAGTGCCCTCCTCCCGGGACAGGGCTACTATAGCAATCAGCCCCAGCATTTT. This translates into CASALLPGQGYYSNQPQHF.

Note on this clone: This same CDR3 is encoded by further DNA sequences in the sample. The gene calls are TRBV5-1 and TRBJ1-1; maybe TRBD1 (5 bases). CDR1 is SGHRS and CDR2 is YFSETQ in the germline V gene. V was clipped by 2 bases and J by 5 bases, with 13 bases between them. The CDR3 extends over 14 amino acids. DNA for the CDR3: TGCGCCAGCAGCTTAGATAGGGGTCTAACTGAAGCTTTCTTT. Protein sequence: CASSLDRGLTEAFF.

As DNA, the CDR3 is TGTGCCAGCAGCTTTGGCGGGCCGCCTGATTGGAGCTACACCTTC. It specifies CASSFGGPPDWSYTF. The chain joins TRBV11-1 to TRBJ1-2; D gene ambiguous. V lost 3 bases, J lost 9 bases, and 20 bases lay in between. The CDR3 sequence is 15 residues long. Germline V gene sequence: CDR1 SGHAT, CDR2 FQDESV (reference sequence).

CDR3 DNA: TGTGCCAGCAGTTACGGTGCGGGAGCCTACACCTTC. Protein sequence: CASSYGAGAYTF. The chain has TRBV6-5 and TRBJ1-2; D gene ambiguous. V lost 2 bases and J lost 10, with 11 bases in between. CDR3 length equals 12 residues. Germline V CDR1 and CDR2: MNHEY, SVGAGI.

A few counts support this clone. The chain links TRBV9 to TRBJ1-1, with D possibly matching TRBD1 (5 bases). From germline, CDR1 is SGDLS and CDR2 YYNGEE. Trimming shortened V by 4 bases and J by 0 bases, and 13 bases separated the two germline ends. The CDR3 runs 15 residues. In nucleotides, the CDR3 is TGTGCCAGCAGCCGCGGGGGGAGCATGAACACTGAAGCTTTCTTT. Protein sequence: CASSRGGSMNTEAFF.

The rearrangement joins TRBV11-2 to TRBJ2-1; 8 bases match TRBD2. After removal of 5 bases from V and 4 bases from J, the junction contained 7 bases not matched to a gene. Germline lookup yields CDR1 SGHAT and CDR2 FQNNGV. CDR3 length: 15 residues. The CDR3 DNA reads TGTGCCAGCAGCCCGGGACTAGTGTCATACAATGAGCAGTTCTTC. Its protein is CASSPGLVSYNEQFF.

The J gene is TRBJ2-5, the V gene TRBV4-2; TRBD1 matches at 12 bases. Germline assignment: CDR1 LGHNA and CDR2 YNFKEQ. This CDR3 has 17 residues. Trimming removed 4 bases from V and 5 bases from J; junction bases left unmatched: 11. In nucleotides, the CDR3 is TGTGCCAGCAGCCGGAACCCCGGGACAGGGGGCGTTGAGACCCAGTACTTC. Its protein is CASSRNPGTGGVETQYF.

This clone came up once. The chain employs TRBV5-6 and TRBJ2-2; D may be TRBD2 (5 bases). Trimming left V 2 bases short and J 0 bases short, with 8 bases between. CDR3 size: 15 residues. Per the germline V gene, CDR1 is SGHDT and CDR2 is YYEEEE. CDR3 protein: CASSLSGTNTGELFF. The CDR3 DNA reads as TGTGCCAGCAGCTTAAGCGGTACGAACACCGGGGAGCTGTTTTTT.

The chain has TRBV6-2 or TRBV6-3 and TRBJ1-2; 7 bases match TRBD1. V trimming: 4 bases; J trimming: 10 bases; junction bases outside the gene matches: 6. CDR3 length: 12 residues. Germline CDR1 MNHEY, CDR2 SVGEGT. Here the CDR3 DNA reads TGTGCCAGCAGTTCCCAGGGACAGATCTACACCTTC. Protein product: CASSSQGQIYTF.

This chain joins TRBV5-3 and TRBJ1-6; D ambiguous. TRBV5-3 is assigned to the ORF class and has an uncertain function. The V end was cut by 3 bases, the J end by 6 bases, with 22 bases between. The CDR3 sequence is 18 residues long. The CDR3 loop is CARSCLVQVLILNSPLHF. CDR3 sequence (DNA): TGTGCCAGAAGCTGCCTCGTGCAGGTCCTTATACTTAATTCACCCCTCCACTTT.

This sequence joins TRBV5-1 and TRBJ1-1; the D gene is possibly TRBD1 (5 bases). The V end lost 4 bases, the J end lost 4 bases, and 17 bases lay between the germline ends. The CDR3 totals 15 residues. Germline V CDR1 and CDR2: SGHRS, YFSETQ. Written as DNA, the CDR3 is TGCGCCAGCAGCCGCCCGGGGGAAGGGAGCACTGAAGCTTTCTTT. Translating it yields CASSRPGEGSTEAFF.

The CDR3 loop is CASSLTSFGTNEQFF. CDR3 in DNA: TGCGCCAGCAGCTTAACTAGCTTTGGTACAAATGAGCAGTTCTTC. The V call is TRBV5-1, the J call TRBJ2-1; the D gene is possibly TRBD2 (6 bases). V was clipped by 2 bases and J by 7 bases, with 16 bases between them. This CDR3 contains 15 residues. Germline V CDR1 and CDR2: SGHRS, YFSETQ.

In regard to this clone: Lacking the conserved final phenylalanine or tryptophan, this CDR3 likely reflects a read error. It is unclear where the CDR3 begins or ends on the DNA, so no DNA is shown, and the CDR3 is as TCRdb lists it. This rearrangement joins TRBV10-1 to TRBJ1-3; no check of the table's D call, TRBD1, against the DNA was made. The CDR3 region is 10 residues in length, termini included. Germline-derived CDR1 and CDR2 are WNHNN and SYGVQD (reference sequence). The CDR3 region is CASTRGDRQG.

The rearrangement uses TRBV5-1 and TRBJ1-1; D might be TRBD1 (5 bases). The V end was cut by 2 bases, the J end by 5 bases, with 10 bases between. The V gene's germline CDR1 is SGHRS and CDR2 YFSETQ. The CDR3 consists of 13 residues. The CDR3 region is CASSLPGGTEAFF. As DNA, the CDR3 is TGCGCCAGCAGCTTACCGGGGGGGACTGAAGCTTTCTTT.

The V gene is TRBV5-1, the J gene TRBJ1-2; D perhaps matches TRBD1 (5 bases). The CDR3 runs 16 residues. V was pared by 4 bases and J by 6 bases, with 22 bases between. The germline V gene has CDR1 SGHRS and CDR2 YFSETQ. The CDR3 spells CASSRGRGGLQNGYTF. The CDR3 nucleotides are TGCGCCAGCAGCCGGGGGAGGGGTGGCTTACAGAATGGCTACACCTTC.

The rearrangement joins TRBV29-1 to TRBJ1-3, with 12 bases lining up with TRBD1. Germline V gene lookup returns CDR1 SQVTM and CDR2 ANQGSEA. The CDR3 is made up of 14 amino acids. Unmatched junction bases numbered 13, after V lost 4 bases and J lost 15 bases. The CDR3 sequence is CSVASSGTGGTQYF. The CDR3 nucleotides read TGCAGCGTTGCGTCTTCCGGGACAGGGGGCACCCAATATTTT.

The rearrangement uses TRBV5-1 and TRBJ2-5; possibly TRBD2 for D (7 bases). V was clipped by 2 bases and J by 2 bases, with 13 bases between them. CDR1 and CDR2 from the germline V gene are SGHRS and YFSETQ. CDR3 size: 15 residues. CDR3 sequence reads: CASSFGGGLQETQYF. In DNA, the CDR3 is TGCGCCAGCAGCTTCGGCGGGGGCCTACAAGAGACCCAGTACTTC. The variable domain in full, with the rest retrieved from reference TRBV5-1 and TRBJ2-5, is KAGVTQTPRYLIKTRGQQVTLSCSPISGHRSVSWYQQTPGQGLQFLFEYFSETQRNKGNFPGRFSGRQFSNSRSEMNVSTLELGDSALYLCASSFGGGLQETQYFGPGTRLLVL.

The rearrangement joins TRBV28 to TRBJ2-1; 11 nucleotides align to TRBD2. This CDR3 has 16 residues. CDR1 MDHEN and CDR2 SYDVKM come from the germline V gene. V was clipped by 5 bases and J by 4 bases; unmatched bases: 7. The CDR3 bases are TGTGCCAGCAGTCTAACTAGCGGGAGCCGGTACAATGAGCAGTTCTTC. Protein product: CASSLTSGSRYNEQFF. The whole variable domain, remainder taken from reference TRBV28 and TRBJ2-1, is DVKVTQSSRYLVKRTGEKVFLECVQDMDHENMFWYRQDPGLGLRLIYFSYDVKMKEKGDIPEGYSVSREKKERFSLILESASTNQTSMYLCASSLTSGSRYNEQFFGPGTRLTVL.

The chain couples TRBV6-5 to TRBJ1-4; tentative D call: TRBD1 (5 bases). Germline V CDR1 and CDR2: MNHEY, SVGAGI. The CDR3 spans 14 residues. V was shortened by 5 bases and J by 7 bases, with 14 bases between the two germline ends. This CDR3 is CASSSQGGGEKLFF. DNA for the CDR3: TGTGCCAGCAGTAGTCAGGGTGGTGGTGAAAAACTGTTTTTT.

The CDR3 loop is CATSRDWRGDTQYF. CDR3 nucleotide sequence: TGTGCCACCAGCAGAGATTGGCGGGGAGATACGCAGTATTTT. The chain joins TRBV15 to TRBJ2-3, with TRBD2 as a possible D gene (6 bases). Looked up from germline, CDR1 is LNHNV and CDR2 is YYDKDF (reference sequence). Trimming took off 0 bases at V and 5 bases at J, with 9 bases between the two ends. CDR3 length: 14 residues.

This clone was seen repeatedly, ten times or more. The same CDR3 also results from other DNA sequences found in this sample. The CDR3 sequence is CASKGDSNQPQHF. CDR3 DNA sequence: TGTGCCAGCAAGGGGGACAGCAATCAGCCCCAGCATTTT. The rearrangement links TRBV2 to TRBJ1-5; a weak D match, TRBD1 (6 bases). V was shortened by 7 bases and J by 1 base, with 8 bases between the two germline ends. The CDR3 extends over 13 amino acids. The germline V gene encodes CDR1 SNHLY and CDR2 FYNNEI.

This clone was recorded a few times. V usage is TRBV28 and J usage is TRBJ2-7; 11 nucleotides line up with TRBD2. CDR1 is MDHEN, CDR2 SYDVKM, per germline. The CDR3 is 16 amino acids. The V segment lost 4 bases and the J segment 6 bases; nucleotides outside the gene matches: 11. Written as DNA, the CDR3 is TGTGCCAGCAGTTCTCTAGCGGGAGGCCTTATCCGCGAGCAGTACTTC. It yields the protein CASSSLAGGLIREQYF.

This chain joins TRBV6-6 and TRBJ1-5; D not resolved. Trimming removed 6 bases at V and 6 bases at J, with 12 bases between. From germline, CDR1 is MNHNY and CDR2 SVGAGI (reference sequence). The CDR3 is 13 residues long. The CDR3 here is CASRDPGVQPQHF. CDR3 DNA: TGTGCCAGCAGGGATCCCGGGGTTCAGCCCCAGCATTTT.

CDR3 sequence reads: CASSRVAGVGEQYF. Written as DNA, the CDR3 is TGCGCCAGCAGCCGGGTGGCGGGAGTAGGTGAGCAGTACTTC. The V and J genes are TRBV4-1 and TRBJ2-7, with 7 positions matching TRBD2. The CDR3 is made up of 14 amino acids. Unmatched junction bases numbered 10, after V lost 4 bases and J lost 7 bases. The germline V gene encodes CDR1 MGHRA and CDR2 YSYEKL.

This chain links TRBV4-3 with TRBJ1-1; D remains ambiguous. Trimming removed 1 base from V and 3 bases from J, with 21 bases in between. Germline V gene lookup returns CDR1 LGHNA and CDR2 YSLEER. This CDR3 contains 18 residues. The CDR3 bases are TGCGCCAGCAGCCAAGCTAATGATGGGGTCTGGGGAGACACTGAAGCTTTCTTT. This sequence encodes CASSQANDGVWGDTEAFF.